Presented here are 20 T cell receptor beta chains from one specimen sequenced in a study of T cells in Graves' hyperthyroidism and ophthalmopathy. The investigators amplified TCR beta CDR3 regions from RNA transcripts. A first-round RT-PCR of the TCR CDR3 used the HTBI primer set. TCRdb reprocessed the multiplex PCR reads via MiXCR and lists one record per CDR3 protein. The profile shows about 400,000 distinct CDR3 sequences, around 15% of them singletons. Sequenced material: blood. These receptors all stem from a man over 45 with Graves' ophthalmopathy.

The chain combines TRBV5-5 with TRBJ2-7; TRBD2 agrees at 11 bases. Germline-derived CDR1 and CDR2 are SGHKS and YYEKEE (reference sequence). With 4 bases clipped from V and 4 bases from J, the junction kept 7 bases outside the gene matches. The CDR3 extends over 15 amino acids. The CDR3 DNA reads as TGTGCCAGCAGCATGACTAGCGGGGTTGGTTACGAGCAGTACTTC. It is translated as CASSMTSGVGYEQYF.

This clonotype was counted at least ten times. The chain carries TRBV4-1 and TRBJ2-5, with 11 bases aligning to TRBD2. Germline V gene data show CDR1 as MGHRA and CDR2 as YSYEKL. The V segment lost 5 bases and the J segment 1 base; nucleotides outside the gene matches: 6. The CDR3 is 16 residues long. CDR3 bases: TGCGCCAGCAGCTATGGGACTAGCGGACGCCAAGAGACCCAGTACTTC. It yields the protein CASSYGTSGRQETQYF.

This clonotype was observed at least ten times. CDR3 region: CASRGPRQARDTQYF. The CDR3 nucleotides are TGTGCCAGCAGGGGACCCAGACAGGCCAGAGATACGCAGTATTTT. This chain joins TRBV28 and TRBJ2-3, with D maybe TRBD1 (6 bases). Germline CDR1 reads MDHEN; CDR2 reads SYDVKM. The CDR3 spans 15 residues. Trimming took off 6 bases at V and 5 bases at J, with 18 bases between the two ends.

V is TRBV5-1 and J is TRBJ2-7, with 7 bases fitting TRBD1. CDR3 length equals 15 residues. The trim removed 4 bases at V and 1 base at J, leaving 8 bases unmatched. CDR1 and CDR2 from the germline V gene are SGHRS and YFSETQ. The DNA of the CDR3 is TGCGCCAGCAGCCAAGGGACAGCAAGATCCTACGAGCAGTACTTC. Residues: CASSQGTARSYEQYF.

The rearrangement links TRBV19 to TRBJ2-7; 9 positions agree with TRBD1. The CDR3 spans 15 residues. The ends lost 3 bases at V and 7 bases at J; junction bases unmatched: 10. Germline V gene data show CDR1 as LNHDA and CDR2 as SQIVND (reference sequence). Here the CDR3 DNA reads TGTGCCAGTAGTATCCGGGACAGGGAACCAATTGAGCAGTACTTC. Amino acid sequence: CASSIRDREPIEQYF.

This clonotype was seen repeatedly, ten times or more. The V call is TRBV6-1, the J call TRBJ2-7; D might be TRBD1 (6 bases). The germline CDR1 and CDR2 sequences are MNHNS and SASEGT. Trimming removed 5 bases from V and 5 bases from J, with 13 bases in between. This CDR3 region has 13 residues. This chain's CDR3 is CASSSTGYHEQYF. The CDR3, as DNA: TGTGCCAGCAGTTCTACAGGGTACCACGAGCAGTACTTC.

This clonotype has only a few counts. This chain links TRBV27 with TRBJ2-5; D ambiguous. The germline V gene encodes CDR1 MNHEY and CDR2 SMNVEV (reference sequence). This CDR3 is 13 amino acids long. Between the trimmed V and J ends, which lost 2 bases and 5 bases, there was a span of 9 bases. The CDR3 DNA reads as TGTGCCAGCAGTTTAGTCGCGCTCGAGACCCAGTACTTC. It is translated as CASSLVALETQYF.

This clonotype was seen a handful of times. CDR3 DNA sequence: TGTGCCAGCAGCGTAGCAAAGACAGGGGGAAACACTGAAGCTTTCTTT. Translation gives CASSVAKTGGNTEAFF. The chain is built from TRBV9 and TRBJ1-1, with 9 nucleotides matching TRBD1. Trimming at V came to 0 bases and at J to 2 bases, leaving 5 bases not matched to a gene. The CDR3 is made up of 16 amino acids. Germline CDR1 SGDLS, CDR2 YYNGEE.

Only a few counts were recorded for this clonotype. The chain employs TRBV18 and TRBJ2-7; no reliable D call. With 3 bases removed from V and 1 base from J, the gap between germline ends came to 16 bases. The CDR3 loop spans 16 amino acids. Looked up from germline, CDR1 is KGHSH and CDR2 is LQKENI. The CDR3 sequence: CASSPPNVGSSYEQYF. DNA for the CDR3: TGTGCCAGCTCACCGCCCAATGTCGGAAGTTCCTACGAGCAGTACTTC.

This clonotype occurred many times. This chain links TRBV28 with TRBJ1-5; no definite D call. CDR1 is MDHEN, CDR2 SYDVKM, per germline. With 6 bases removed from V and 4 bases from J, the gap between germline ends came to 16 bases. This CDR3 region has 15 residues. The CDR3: CASSPTNGRNQPQHF. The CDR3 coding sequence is TGTGCCAGCAGCCCTACAAACGGACGGAATCAGCCCCAGCATTTT.

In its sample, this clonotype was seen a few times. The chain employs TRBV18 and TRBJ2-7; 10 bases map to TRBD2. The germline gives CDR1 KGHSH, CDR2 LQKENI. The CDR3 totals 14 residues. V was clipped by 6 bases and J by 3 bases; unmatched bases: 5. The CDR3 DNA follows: TGTGCCAGCTCGGCTAGCGGGAGAGACTACGAGCAGTACTTC. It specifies CASSASGRDYEQYF.

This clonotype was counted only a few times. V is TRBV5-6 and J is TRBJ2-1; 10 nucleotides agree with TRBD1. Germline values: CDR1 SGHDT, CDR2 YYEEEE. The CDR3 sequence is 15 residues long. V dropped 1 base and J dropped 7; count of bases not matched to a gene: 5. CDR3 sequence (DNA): TGTGCCAGCAGCTTGTTGCGACAGGGGGCGAATGAGCAGTTCTTC. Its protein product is CASSLLRQGANEQFF.

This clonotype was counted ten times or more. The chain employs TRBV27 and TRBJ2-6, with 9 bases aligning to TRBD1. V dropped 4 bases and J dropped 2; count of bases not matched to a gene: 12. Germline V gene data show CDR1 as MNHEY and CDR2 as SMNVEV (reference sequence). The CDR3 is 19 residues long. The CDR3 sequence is CASSWYRDRVVAGANVLTF. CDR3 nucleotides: TGTGCCAGCAGTTGGTACCGGGACAGGGTGGTAGCTGGGGCCAACGTCCTGACTTTC.

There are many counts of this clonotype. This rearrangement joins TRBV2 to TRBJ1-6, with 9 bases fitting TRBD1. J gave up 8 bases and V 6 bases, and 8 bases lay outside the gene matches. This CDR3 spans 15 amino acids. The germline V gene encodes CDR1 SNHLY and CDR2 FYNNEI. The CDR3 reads CASRSTGGSYSPLHF. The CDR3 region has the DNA TGTGCCAGCAGATCGACAGGGGGTTCATATTCACCCCTCCACTTT. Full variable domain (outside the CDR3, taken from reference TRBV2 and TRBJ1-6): EPEVTQTPSHQVTQMGQEVILRCVPISNHLYFYWYRQILGQKVEFLVSFYNNEISEKSEIFDDQFSVERPDGSNFTLKIRSTKLEDSAMYFCASRSTGGSYSPLHFGNGTRLTVT.

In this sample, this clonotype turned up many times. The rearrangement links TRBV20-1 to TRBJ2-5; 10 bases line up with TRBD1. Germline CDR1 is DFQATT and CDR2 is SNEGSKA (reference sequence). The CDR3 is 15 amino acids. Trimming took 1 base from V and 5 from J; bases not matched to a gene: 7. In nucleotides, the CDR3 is TGCAGTGCTAGAGCGGGACAGGGGCCTGGGGAGACCCAGTACTTC. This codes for CSARAGQGPGETQYF.

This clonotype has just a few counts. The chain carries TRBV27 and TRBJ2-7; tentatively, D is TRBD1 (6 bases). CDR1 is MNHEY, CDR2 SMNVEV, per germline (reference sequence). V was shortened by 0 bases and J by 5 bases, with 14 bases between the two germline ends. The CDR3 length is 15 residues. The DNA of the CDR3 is TGTGCCAGCAGTTTATCAAGGACAGACAGGCACGAGCAGTACTTC. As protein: CASSLSRTDRHEQYF.

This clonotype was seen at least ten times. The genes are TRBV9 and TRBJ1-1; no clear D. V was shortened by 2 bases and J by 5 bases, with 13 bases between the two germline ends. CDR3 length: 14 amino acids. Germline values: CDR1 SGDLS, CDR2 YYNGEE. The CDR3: CASSVDGVTTEAFF. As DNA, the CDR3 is TGTGCCAGCAGCGTTGACGGTGTTACTACTGAAGCTTTCTTT.

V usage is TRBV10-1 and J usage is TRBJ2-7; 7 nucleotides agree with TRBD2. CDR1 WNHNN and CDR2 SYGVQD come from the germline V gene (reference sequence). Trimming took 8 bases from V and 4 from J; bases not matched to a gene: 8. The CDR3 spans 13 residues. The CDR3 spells CASGEGARYEQYF. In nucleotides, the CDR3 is TGCGCCAGCGGGGAGGGAGCGAGGTACGAGCAGTACTTC.

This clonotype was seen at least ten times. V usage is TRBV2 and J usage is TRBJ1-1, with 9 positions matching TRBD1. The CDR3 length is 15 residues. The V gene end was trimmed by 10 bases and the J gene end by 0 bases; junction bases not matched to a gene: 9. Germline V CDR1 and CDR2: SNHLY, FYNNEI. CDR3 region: CATLGTGKLNTEAFF. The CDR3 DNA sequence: TGTGCCACCCTCGGGACAGGGAAGTTGAACACTGAAGCTTTCTTT. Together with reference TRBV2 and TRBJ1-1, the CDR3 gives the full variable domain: EPEVTQTPSHQVTQMGQEVILRCVPISNHLYFYWYRQILGQKVEFLVSFYNNEISEKSEIFDDQFSVERPDGSNFTLKIRSTKLEDSAMYFCATLGTGKLNTEAFFGQGTRLTVV.

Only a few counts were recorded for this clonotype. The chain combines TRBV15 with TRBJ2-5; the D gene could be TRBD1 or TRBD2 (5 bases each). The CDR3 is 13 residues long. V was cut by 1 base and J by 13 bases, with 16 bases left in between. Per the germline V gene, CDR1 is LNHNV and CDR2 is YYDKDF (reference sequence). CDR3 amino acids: CATSRGRGAVGYF. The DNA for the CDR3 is TGTGCCACCAGCAGAGGTCGAGGGGCCGTGGGGTACTTC.